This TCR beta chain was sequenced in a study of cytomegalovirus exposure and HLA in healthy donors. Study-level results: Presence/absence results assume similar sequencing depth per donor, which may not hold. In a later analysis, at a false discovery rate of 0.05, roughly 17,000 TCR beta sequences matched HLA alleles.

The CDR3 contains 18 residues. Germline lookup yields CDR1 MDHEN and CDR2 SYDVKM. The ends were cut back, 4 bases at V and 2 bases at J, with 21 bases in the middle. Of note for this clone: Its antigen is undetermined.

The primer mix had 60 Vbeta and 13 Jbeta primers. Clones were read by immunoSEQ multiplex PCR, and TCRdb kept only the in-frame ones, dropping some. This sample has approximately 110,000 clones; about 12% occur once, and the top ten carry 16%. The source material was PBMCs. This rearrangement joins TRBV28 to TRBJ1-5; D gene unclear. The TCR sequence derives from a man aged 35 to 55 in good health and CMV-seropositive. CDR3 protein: CASSSPGGKRAGNQPQHF. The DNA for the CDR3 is TGTGCCAGCAGTTCCCCGGGAGGAAAGAGGGCAGGCAATCAGCCCCAGCATTTT.